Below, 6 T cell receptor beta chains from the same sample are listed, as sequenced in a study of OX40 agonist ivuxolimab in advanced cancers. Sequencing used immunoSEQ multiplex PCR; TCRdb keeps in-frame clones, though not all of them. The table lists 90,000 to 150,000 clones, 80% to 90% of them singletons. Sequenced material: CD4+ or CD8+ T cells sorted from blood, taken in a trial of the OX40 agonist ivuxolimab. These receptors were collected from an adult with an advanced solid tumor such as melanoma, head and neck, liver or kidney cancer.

The CDR3 region has the DNA TGTGCCAGCAGTTTCGACAGCGCTAGCACAGATACGCAGTATTTT. This encodes CASSFDSASTDTQYF. This rearrangement joins TRBV28 to TRBJ2-3, with a possible D match to TRBD1 (5 bases). V lost 3 bases and J lost 0, with 10 bases in between. The CDR3 consists of 15 residues. Germline CDR1 is MDHEN and CDR2 is SYDVKM. Using reference TRBV28 and TRBJ2-3 for the parts outside the CDR3, the full variable domain is DVKVTQSSRYLVKRTGEKVFLECVQDMDHENMFWYRQDPGLGLRLIYFSYDVKMKEKGDIPEGYSVSREKKERFSLILESASTNQTSMYLCASSFDSASTDTQYFGPGTRLTVL.

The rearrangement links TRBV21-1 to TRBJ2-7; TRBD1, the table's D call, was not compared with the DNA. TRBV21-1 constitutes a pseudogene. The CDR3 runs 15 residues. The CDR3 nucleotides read TGTGCCCGCGGGGATTCTCAGGGGGCGTCCTACGAGCAGTACTTC. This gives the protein CARGDSQGASYEQYF.

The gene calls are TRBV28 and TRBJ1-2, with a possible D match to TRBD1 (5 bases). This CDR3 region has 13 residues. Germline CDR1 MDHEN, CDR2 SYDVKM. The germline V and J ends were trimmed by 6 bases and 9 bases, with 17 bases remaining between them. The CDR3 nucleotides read TGTGCCAGCAGAGGCCGGGACGCTTACAGCTACACCTTC. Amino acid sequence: CASRGRDAYSYTF.

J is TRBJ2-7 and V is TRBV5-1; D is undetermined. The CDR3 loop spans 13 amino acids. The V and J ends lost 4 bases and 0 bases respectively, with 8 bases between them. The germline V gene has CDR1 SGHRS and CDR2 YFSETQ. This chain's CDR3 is CASSTTGSYEQYF. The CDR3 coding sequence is TGCGCCAGCAGCACGACGGGCTCCTACGAGCAGTACTTC.

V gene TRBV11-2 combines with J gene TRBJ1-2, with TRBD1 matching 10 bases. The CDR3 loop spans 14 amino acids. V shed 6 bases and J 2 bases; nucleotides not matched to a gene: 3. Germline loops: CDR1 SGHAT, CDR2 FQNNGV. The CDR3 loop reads CASRDRGRNYGYTF. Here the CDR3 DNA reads TGTGCCAGCAGAGACAGGGGGCGGAACTATGGCTACACCTTC.

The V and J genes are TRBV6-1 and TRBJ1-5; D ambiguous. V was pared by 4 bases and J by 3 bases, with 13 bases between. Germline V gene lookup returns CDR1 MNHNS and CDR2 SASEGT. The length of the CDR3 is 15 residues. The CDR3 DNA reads TGTGCCAGCAGTGGAGATTCAGGCAACAATCAGCCCCAGCATTTT. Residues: CASSGDSGNNQPQHF.